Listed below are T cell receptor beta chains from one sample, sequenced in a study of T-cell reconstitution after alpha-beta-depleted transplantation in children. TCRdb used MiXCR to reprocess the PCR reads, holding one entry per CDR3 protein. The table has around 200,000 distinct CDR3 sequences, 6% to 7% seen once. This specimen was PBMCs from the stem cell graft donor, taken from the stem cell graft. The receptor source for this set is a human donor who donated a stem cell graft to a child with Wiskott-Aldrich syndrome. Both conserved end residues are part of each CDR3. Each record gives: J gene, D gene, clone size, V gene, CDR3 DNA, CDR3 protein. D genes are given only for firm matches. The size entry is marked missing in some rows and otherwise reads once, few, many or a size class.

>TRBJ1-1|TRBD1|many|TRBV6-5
TGTGCCAGCAGGCCCGGGACAGCGAACACTGAAGCTTTCTTT
CASRPGTANTEAFF
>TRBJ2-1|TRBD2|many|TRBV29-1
TGCAGCGCCCGCCGGGGCGGCGGGAGAATTAGTGAGCAGTTCTTC
CSARRGGGRISEQFF
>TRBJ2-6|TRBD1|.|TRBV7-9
TGTGCCAGCAGCCACCGTACAGGGGGCCATGGGGCCAACGTCCTGACTTTC
CASSHRTGGHGANVLTF
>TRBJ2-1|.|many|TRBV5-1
TGCGCCAGCAGCTTGGCCGGGGCGGTTGGGAATGAGCAGTTCTTC
CASSLAGAVGNEQFF
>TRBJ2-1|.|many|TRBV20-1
TGCAGTGCTAGGGCGGATTTGGGGGGTACCCTGATTTTTATCTACAATGAGCAGTTCTTC
CSARADLGGTLIFIYNEQFF
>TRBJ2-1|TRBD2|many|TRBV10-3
TGTGCCATCAGTGGAAGCGGGAGTACCTACAATGAGCAGTTCTTC
CAISGSGSTYNEQFF
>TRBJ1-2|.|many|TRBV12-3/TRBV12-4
TGTGCCAGCAGTTTAACAGGCAGGGCCAACTATGGCTACACCTTC
CASSLTGRANYGYTF
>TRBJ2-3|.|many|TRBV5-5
TGTGCCAGCAGCTTGTATTTCTCGACAGATACGCAGTATTTT
CASSLYFSTDTQYF
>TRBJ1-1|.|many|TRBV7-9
TGTGCCAGCAGCCCCTACGACAGTGAAGCTTTCTTT
CASSPYDSEAFF
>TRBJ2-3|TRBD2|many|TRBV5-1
TGCGCCAGCAGCTTGGTACTAGCGGGAACGACAGATACGCAGTATTTT
CASSLVLAGTTDTQYF